This note documents a single TCR beta chain sequence. The antigen is unknown. Only in-frame clones appear in the TCRdb table, and some are missing; sequencing was by immunoSEQ multiplex PCR. The table has approximately 36,000 clones, 60% to 80% seen once. The sample originates from a study of a mutant IDH1 vaccine in newly diagnosed glioma. Study overall: Patients had received radiotherapy, temozolomide, or both previously, most receiving both.

Study conclusions and caveats: Pseudoprogression appeared unlinked to shifts in leading peripheral T cell clonotypes.

Germline loops: CDR1 MGHRA, CDR2 YSYEKL. This CDR3 has 15 amino acids. V was pared by 6 bases and J by 0 bases, with 14 bases between. The time point was: baseline, week 1 (first vaccination visit). Documented treatment: pre-vaccination baseline after standard-of-care therapy. The clonotype originates from a man aged 35 to 55 with glioma. Some clones in this sample may be carry-over from other donors' samples. The material was PBMCs, obtained from a glioma patient treated with radiotherapy, temozolomide or both. V and J are TRBV4-1 and TRBJ1-1; D is uncertain. The CDR3 DNA reads as TGCGCCAGCAGTCGGACGGCCGTCATGAACACTGAAGCTTTCTTT. It translates to CASSRTAVMNTEAFF.